Included here is one T cell receptor beta chain sequence, with context. The antigen is not known. A much larger clone sits a single nucleotide away, making a read error possible. The CDR3 extends over 16 amino acids. Per germline, CDR1 SEHNR and CDR2 FQNEAQ (reference sequence). The data derive from a study of early T cells in non-severe SARS-CoV-2 infection. About the research overall: Alpha and beta chains were unpaired, from unsorted whole-blood bulk RNA. Overall study findings and caveats: Matching results from VDJdb favored anti-spike CD8 responses, leaving private and CD4 specificities undetected.

Attachment of unique molecular identifiers to individual cDNA molecules was performed. TCRdb redid the calling of the 5' RACE reads with MiXCR, one entry per CDR3 protein. The sample consists of 60,000 or so distinct CDR3 sequences, 8% to 13% of them appearing once. The chain employs TRBV7-9 and TRBJ2-1; 9 bases agree with TRBD2. Sequencing was done on a sample of whole blood. The sequence was obtained from an adult who was a healthcare worker with PCR-confirmed SARS-CoV-2 infection or an uninfected control (not recorded which). The CDR3 nucleotides are TGTTCCAGCAGTTCGTTCAGGCGGGAGGGCTACAATGAGCAGTTCTTC. Translation: CSSSSFRREGYNEQFF.